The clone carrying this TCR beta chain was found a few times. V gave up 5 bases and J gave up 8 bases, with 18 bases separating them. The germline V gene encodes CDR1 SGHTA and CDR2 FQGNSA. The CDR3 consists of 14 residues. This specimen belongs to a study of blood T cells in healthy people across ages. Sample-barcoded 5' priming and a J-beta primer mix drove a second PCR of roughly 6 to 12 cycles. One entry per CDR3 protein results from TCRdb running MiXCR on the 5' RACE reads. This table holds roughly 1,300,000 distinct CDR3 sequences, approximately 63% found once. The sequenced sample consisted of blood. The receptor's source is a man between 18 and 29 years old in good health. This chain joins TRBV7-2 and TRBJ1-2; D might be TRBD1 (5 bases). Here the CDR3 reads CASSHERGGYGYTF. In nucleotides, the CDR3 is TGTGCCAGCAGCCACGAACGGGGCGGGTACGGCTACACCTTC.